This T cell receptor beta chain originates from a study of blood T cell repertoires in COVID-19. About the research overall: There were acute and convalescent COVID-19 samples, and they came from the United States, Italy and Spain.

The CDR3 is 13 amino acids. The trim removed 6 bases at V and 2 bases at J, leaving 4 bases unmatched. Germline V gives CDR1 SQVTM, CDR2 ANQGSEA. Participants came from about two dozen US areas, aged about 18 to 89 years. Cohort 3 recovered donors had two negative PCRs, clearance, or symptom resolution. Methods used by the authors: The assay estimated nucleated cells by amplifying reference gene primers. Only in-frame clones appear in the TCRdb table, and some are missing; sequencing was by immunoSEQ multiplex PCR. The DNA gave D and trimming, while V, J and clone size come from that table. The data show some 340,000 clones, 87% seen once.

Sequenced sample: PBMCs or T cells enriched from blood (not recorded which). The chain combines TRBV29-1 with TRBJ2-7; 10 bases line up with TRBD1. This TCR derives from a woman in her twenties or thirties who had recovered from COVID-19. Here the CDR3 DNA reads TGCAGCGTGGCGGGGACAGGGGCCTACGAGCAGTACTTC. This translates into CSVAGTGAYEQYF.